The sequence of this TCR beta chain was determined in a study of identical twins. Study results and caveats: The abundant beta clonotypes from cord blood had fewer insertions, and memory repertoires had none of this.

A single record per CDR3 protein comes from TCRdb applying MiXCR to the 5' RACE reads. Here the sample spans about 660,000 distinct CDR3 sequences, more than 6.5% being singletons. A word on this clonotype: Its antigen is not known.

Only healthy Caucasians were included as donors. The CDR3 totals 11 residues. Trimming stripped 7 bases from V and 7 bases from J, with 10 bases between. Germline V gene lookup returns CDR1 MNHEY and CDR2 SVGAGI. The sample was also linked to a second study, of yellow fever vaccine responses in identical twins.

V gene TRBV6-5 combines with J gene TRBJ2-5; D possibly matches TRBD1 or TRBD2 (6 bases each). The receptor's source is a woman younger than 35 in good health. Material for sequencing was PBMCs. CDR3 loop: CASTKGGTQYF. The CDR3 DNA reads TGTGCCAGCACCAAGGGGGGGACCCAGTACTTC.